Below, 5 T cell receptor beta chains from the same sample are listed, as sequenced in a study of T cell responses to AZD1222 COVID-19 vaccine. The assay was immunoSEQ multiplex PCR, and TCRdb's table has in-frame clones only and misses some. The sample records about 50,000 clones, approximately 85% being singletons. Sequences were derived from peripheral blood, sampled on day 0 of AZD1222 vaccination. The receptors stem from an adult in good health.

This clone has just one count. The chain has TRBV11-2 and TRBJ2-3, with a weak D call TRBD2 (6 bases). Germline CDR1 reads SGHAT; CDR2 reads FQNNGV. This CDR3 region has 17 residues. The V and J ends lost 0 bases and 3 bases respectively, with 16 bases between them. The CDR3 here is CASSLDWRRGLTDTQYF. The CDR3 coding sequence is TGTGCCAGCAGCTTAGATTGGAGGAGGGGTCTTACAGATACGCAGTATTTT.

The V call is TRBV6-6, the J call TRBJ1-5, with TRBD1 as a possible D gene (6 bases). The V gene lost 6 bases and the J gene lost 5 bases, with 17 bases spanning the gap. Germline V gene sequence: CDR1 MNHNY, CDR2 SVGAGI (reference sequence). The CDR3 loop spans 15 amino acids. CDR3 nucleotide sequence: TGTGCCAGCAGCCCGGACAGCCGAGCGGATCAGCCCCAGCATTTT. This sequence encodes CASSPDSRADQPQHF.

The chain employs TRBV20-1 and TRBJ2-7; TRBD1 or TRBD2 may be the D gene (5 bases each). This CDR3 spans 13 amino acids. V lost 3 bases and J lost 3, with 12 bases in between. Germline CDR1 is DFQATT and CDR2 is SNEGSKA (reference sequence). In nucleotides, the CDR3 is TGCAGTGCTAGTATGGGACGGAGCTACGAGCAGTACTTC. Amino acids: CSASMGRSYEQYF.

The chain has TRBV6-1 and TRBJ2-7; 7 nucleotides align to TRBD1. Germline CDR1 MNHNS, CDR2 SASEGT. V was pared by 1 base and J by 0 bases, with 0 bases of the junction left unmatched. The CDR3 is 14 residues long. CDR3 sequence: CASSEGDSSYEQYF. As DNA, the CDR3 is TGTGCCAGCAGTGAAGGGGACAGCTCCTACGAGCAGTACTTC.

The chain has TRBV4-2 and TRBJ2-2; D tentatively reads TRBD1 or TRBD2 (6 bases each). Trimming removed 0 bases at V and 7 bases at J, with 15 bases between. This CDR3 has 16 amino acids. The germline V gene has CDR1 LGHNA and CDR2 YNFKEQ. The CDR3, as DNA: TGTGCCAGCAGCCAAGAAGTCGAGAGGGGGGTCGGGGAGCTGTTTTTT. Translating gives CASSQEVERGVGELFF.